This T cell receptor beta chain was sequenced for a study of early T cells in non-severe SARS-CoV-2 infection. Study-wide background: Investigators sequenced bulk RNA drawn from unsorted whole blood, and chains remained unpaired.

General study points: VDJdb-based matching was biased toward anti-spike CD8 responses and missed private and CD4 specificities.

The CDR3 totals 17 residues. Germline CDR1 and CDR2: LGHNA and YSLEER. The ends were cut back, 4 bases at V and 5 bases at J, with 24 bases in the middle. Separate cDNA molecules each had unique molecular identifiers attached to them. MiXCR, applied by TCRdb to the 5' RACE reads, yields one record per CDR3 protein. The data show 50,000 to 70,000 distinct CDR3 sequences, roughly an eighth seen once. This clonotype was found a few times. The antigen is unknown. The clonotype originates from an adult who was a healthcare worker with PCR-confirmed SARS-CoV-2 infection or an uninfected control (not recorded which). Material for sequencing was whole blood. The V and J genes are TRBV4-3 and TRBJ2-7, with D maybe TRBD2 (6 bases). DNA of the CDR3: TGCGCCAGCAGCCGATCACCTCCGGGACTGGGGATTGACGAGCAGTACTTC. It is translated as CASSRSPPGLGIDEQYF.